This T cell receptor (beta chain) appears in the sequencing data of a study of blood T cell repertoires in COVID-19 (dated by TCRdb to about 2020). Regarding the study in general: Samples covering the acute and convalescent phases of COVID-19 were provided by collaborators in the United States, Italy and Spain. The prospective study material was composed of cDNA or gDNA derived from T cells, B-cell-depleted T cells, or PBMCs. Deeply sampled blood TCRbeta repertoires from subjects exposed to, actively infected with, or recovered from COVID-19 were included in the dataset. The repertoires were released in a freely available public database intended as a resource for research on the immune response to SARS-CoV-2. Samples were obtained from the ongoing ImmuneRACE study (first 160 participants) and from roughly 1,300 subjects provided by 6 global collaborators. The sample metadata nearly always contained a de-identified subject ID, COVID-19 status, age in years and sex. Where HLA class I and class II types were available, the types were taken from metadata supplied by the sample provider, not from assay-based typing.

Whole blood was collected in K2EDTA tubes by collaborating institutions according to the institutions' own protocols. Collaborator samples were shipped for TCRbeta analysis as frozen whole blood, isolated PBMCs, or DNA extracted from either sample type. TCRbeta CDR3 regions were amplified from genomic DNA using the immunoSEQ Assay, a bias-controlled multiplex PCR. The study's processing was this. Within the assay, amplification of reference gene primers was used to estimate how many nucleated cells each sample contained. To quantify the absolute abundance of each unique TCRbeta CDR3 rearrangement, sequence reads were collapsed and filtered. Productive Simpson clonality was computed per sample as the square root of Simpson's diversity index over productive rearrangements. As stored in TCRdb, this immuneACCESS dataset retains in-frame rearrangements with V and J assigned. A fraction of the clones does not appear; measured against another copy, unresolved V genes explain less than half of the discrepancy, and the remainder lacks a known reason. V, J and clone size reflect that table, while D and trimming were determined from the DNA. Here the sample has roughly 100,000 clones; roughly 84% occur a single time. The ten largest clones capture around 13% of the sample.

Study-level results and caveats: Clinical and demographic metadata were provided uncurated, with the amount varying by source and participant.

About this clone: Its antigen is unknown. The input lacks base qualities; no much larger clone sits a single base away.

V gives up 1 base and J gives up 6 bases, and the segment between their germline ends measures 19 bases. From the cysteine up to the phenylalanine, the CDR3 has a length of 17 residues. The entry retains the CDR3 DNA only, 51 bases that are in frame from base 1. In the germline V gene, CDR1 corresponds to SGHTA and CDR2 to FQGNSA. Sequencing input: peripheral blood. The chain is assembled from TRBV7-2 and TRBJ1-5; the D gene remains uncertain. This TCR derives from a human donor in a cohort sampled during active or convalescent COVID-19. The nucleotide sequence is TGTGCCAGCAGCTTAGGAGTGGGCGATTTGTTTAGTCAGCCCCAGCATTTT. This translates into CASSLGVGDLFSQPQHF.